The T cell receptor (beta chain) under discussion was sequenced for a study of control samples from healthy donors and cancer patients (dated by TCRdb to the early 2020s). Note on this clone: No antigen is known for it. There are no base qualities to consult, and no much larger clone falls within one base.

The library was generated by the immunoSEQ multiplex PCR assay. The table comes from immuneACCESS by way of TCRdb, which keeps in-frame sequences with V and J called. Part of the clones is missing from these tables; in studies checked, under half for an unresolved V gene and the rest for unknown reasons. The sample table shows 90,000 to 100,000 clones, and around 80% are seen once. The top ten hold about 10% of the sample. Including the terminal cysteine and phenylalanine, the CDR3 comprises 16 residues. The only DNA kept is the CDR3, 48 bases in frame from the first base. V loses 1 base, J loses 11 bases, and the germline ends lie 21 bases apart. From a lookup of the germline V gene (reference sequence), CDR1 and CDR2 are LNHDA and SQIVND.

Sequenced sample: blood. The V gene is TRBV19 and the J gene is TRBJ2-1, with the D call tentatively TRBD1 or TRBD2, each fitting 6 bases. The TCR originated in a woman aged 25 to 39 in good health. The nucleotide sequence is TGTGCCAGTAGTATAGTTCCGGGGGCAACCCTGGAGAAGCAGTTCTTC. The resulting protein is CASSIVPGATLEKQFF.